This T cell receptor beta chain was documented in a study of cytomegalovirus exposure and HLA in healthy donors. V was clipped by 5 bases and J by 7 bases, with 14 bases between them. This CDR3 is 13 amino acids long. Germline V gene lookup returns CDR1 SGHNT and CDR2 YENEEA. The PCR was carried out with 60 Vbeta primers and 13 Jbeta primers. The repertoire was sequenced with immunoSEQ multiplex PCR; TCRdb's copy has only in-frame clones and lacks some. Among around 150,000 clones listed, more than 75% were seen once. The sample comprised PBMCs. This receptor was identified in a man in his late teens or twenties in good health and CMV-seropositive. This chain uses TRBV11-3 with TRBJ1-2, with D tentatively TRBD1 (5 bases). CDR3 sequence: CASSTSGTSGYTF. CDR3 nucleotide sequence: TGTGCCAGCAGCACATCCGGGACTAGTGGCTACACCTTC.